This TCR beta chain derives from a study of T cell changes during pregnancy in multiple sclerosis. Assay used: immunoSEQ multiplex PCR; TCRdb lists only in-frame clones, some missing. Altogether 50,000 to 75,000 clones are present, more than 90% being singletons, with the ten largest covering 3% to 3.5%. This CDR3 comprises 15 residues. Deletions cut 5 bases from V and 1 base from J, with 11 bases between. The germline gives CDR1 MGHRA, CDR2 YSYEKL. The sequence was obtained from a female donor in good health, enrolled as a control in a pregnancy study. The chain employs TRBV4-1 and TRBJ2-2; a possible D gene is TRBD2 (5 bases). Specimen: peripheral blood, collected in the first trimester of pregnancy. This CDR3 reads CASSDGGGNTGELFF. DNA of the CDR3: TGCGCCAGCAGCGACGGCGGAGGGAACACCGGGGAGCTGTTTTTT.